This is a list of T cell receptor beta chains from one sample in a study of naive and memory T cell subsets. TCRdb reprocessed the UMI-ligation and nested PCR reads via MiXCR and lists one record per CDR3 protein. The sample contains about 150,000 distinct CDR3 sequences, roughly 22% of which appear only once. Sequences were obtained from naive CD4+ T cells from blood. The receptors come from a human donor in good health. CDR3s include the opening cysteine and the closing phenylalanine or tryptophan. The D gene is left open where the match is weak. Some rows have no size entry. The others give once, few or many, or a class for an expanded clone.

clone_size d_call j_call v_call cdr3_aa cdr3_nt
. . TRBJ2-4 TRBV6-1 CASSEGGEVNIQYF TGTGCCAGCAGTGAAGGAGGGGAAGTGAACATTCAGTACTTC
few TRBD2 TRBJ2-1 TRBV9 CASSVAGGPGNEQFF TGTGCCAGCAGCGTAGCGGGAGGGCCGGGGAATGAGCAGTTCTTC
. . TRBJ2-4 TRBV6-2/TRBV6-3 CASRTTENIQYF TGTGCCAGCAGGACGACAGAAAACATTCAGTACTTC
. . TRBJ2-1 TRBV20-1 CSARDLLGRPHNEQFF TGCAGTGCTAGAGATCTACTGGGGAGGCCCCACAATGAGCAGTTCTTC
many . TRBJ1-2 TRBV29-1 CSVVIQGTYGYTF TGCAGCGTCGTGATACAGGGTACCTATGGCTACACCTTC
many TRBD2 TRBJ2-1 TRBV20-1 CSARAGGPYNEQFF TGCAGTGCTAGAGCGGGAGGACCCTACAATGAGCAGTTCTTC
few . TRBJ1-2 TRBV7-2 CASSFNMAAYGYTF TGTGCCAGCAGCTTTAATATGGCTGCCTATGGCTACACCTTC
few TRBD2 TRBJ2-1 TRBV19 CASSSGTTGYNEQFF TGTGCCAGTAGTTCCGGGACTACCGGGTACAATGAGCAGTTCTTC
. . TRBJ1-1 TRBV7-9 CASSMTVSTEAFF TGTGCCAGCAGCATGACAGTTAGCACTGAAGCTTTCTTT
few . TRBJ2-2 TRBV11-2 CASSLTAAGRRRDF TGTGCCAGCAGCCTAACGGCGGCAGGCAGACGGCGCGACTTT
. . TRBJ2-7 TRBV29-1 CSVEARILGEQYF TGCAGCGTTGAAGCTAGGATCCTCGGTGAGCAGTACTTC
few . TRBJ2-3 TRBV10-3 CAISQQGGDTQYF TGTGCCATCAGTCAACAGGGAGGGGATACGCAGTATTTT
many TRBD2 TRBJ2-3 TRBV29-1 CSVDDLAGDRTDTQYF TGCAGCGTTGATGATTTAGCGGGAGACCGCACAGATACGCAGTATTTT
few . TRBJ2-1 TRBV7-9 CASSYSPGSGSYNEQFF TGTGCCAGCAGCTATAGTCCCGGGTCAGGCTCCTACAATGAGCAGTTCTTC
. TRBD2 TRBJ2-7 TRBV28 CASTLSGGTSYEQYF TGTGCCAGCACCCTCTCAGGAGGGACTAGCTACGAGCAGTACTTC
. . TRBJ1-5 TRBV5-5 CASSLWDLTGVSNQPQHF TGTGCCAGCAGCTTGTGGGACCTGACAGGAGTTAGCAATCAGCCCCAGCATTTT
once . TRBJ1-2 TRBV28 CASNGGFANTF TGTGCCAGTAACGGGGGGTTTGCGAACACCTTC
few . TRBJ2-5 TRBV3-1 CASSQVAETQYF TGTGCCAGCAGCCAAGTCGCGGAGACCCAGTACTTC
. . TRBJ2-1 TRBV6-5 CASRNLASGYNEQFF TGTGCCAGCAGGAATCTAGCGTCCGGGTACAATGAGCAGTTCTTC